What follows is one T cell receptor beta chain and its context. CDR1 and CDR2 from the germline V gene are LGHDT and YNNKEL (reference sequence). The V segment lost 0 bases and the J segment 5 bases; nucleotides outside the gene matches: 8. The CDR3 is 17 amino acids. The assay was immunoSEQ multiplex PCR, and TCRdb's table has in-frame clones only and misses some. The sample records some 110,000 clones, roughly nine tenths being singletons. The data stem from a study of blood T cell repertoires in COVID-19. About the study: The cDNA or gDNA used as material had been derived from T cells, B-cell-depleted T cells, or PBMCs.

One Seattle source followed patients from active infection through their disease course. The sequence was collected from a man between 50 and 59 years old with COVID-19, enrolled during active disease. V is TRBV3-1 (or the pseudogene TRBV3-2) and J is TRBJ2-4; the match to TRBD2 covers 9 bases. Sequencing was done on a sample of peripheral blood. CDR3 residues: CASSQDVAGGAQNIQYF. DNA of the CDR3: TGTGCCAGCAGCCAAGATGTCGCGGGGGGGGCCCAAAACATTCAGTACTTC.